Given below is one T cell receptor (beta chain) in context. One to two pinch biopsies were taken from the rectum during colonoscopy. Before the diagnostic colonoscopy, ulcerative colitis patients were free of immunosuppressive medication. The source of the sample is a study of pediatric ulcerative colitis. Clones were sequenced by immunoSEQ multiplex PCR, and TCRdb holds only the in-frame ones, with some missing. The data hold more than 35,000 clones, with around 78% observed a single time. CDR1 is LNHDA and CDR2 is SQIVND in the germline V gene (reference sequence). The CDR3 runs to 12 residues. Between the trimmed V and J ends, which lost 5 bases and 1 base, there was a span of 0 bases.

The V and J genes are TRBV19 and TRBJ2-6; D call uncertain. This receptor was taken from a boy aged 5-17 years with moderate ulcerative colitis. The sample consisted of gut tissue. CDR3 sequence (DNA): TGTGCCAGTAGTTCTGGGGCCAACGTCCTGACTTTC. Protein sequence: CASSSGANVLTF.